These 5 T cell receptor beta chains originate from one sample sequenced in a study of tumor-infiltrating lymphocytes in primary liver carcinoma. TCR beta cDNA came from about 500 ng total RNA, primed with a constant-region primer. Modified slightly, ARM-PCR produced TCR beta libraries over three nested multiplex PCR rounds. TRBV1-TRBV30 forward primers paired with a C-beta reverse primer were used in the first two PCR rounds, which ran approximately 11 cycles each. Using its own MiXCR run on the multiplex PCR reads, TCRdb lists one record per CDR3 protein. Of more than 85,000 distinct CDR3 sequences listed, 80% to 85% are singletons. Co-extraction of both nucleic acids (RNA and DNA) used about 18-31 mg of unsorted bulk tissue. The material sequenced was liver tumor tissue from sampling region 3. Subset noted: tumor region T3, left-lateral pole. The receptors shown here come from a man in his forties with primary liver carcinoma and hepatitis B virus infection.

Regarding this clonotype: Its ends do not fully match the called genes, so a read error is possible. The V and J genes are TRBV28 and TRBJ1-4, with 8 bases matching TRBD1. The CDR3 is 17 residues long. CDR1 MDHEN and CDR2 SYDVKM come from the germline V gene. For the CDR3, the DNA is TGTACCAGCAGTGGACGGGACAGGAGTGCAACTAATGAAAAACTGTTTTTT. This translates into CTSSGRDRSATNEKLFF.

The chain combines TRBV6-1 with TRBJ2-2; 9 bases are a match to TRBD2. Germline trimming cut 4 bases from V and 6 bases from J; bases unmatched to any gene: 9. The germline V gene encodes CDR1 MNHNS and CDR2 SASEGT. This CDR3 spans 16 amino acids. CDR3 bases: TGTGCCAGCAGTGTAATAGCGGGAGTAAGCGCCGGGGAGCTGTTTTTT. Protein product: CASSVIAGVSAGELFF.

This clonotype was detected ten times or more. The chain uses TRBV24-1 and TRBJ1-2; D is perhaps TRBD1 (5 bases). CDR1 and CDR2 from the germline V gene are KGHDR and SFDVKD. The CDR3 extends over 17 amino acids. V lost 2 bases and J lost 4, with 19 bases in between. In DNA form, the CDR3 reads TGTGCCACCAGTGATTCCGGCGGGGGGGGAGCTAGCTATGGCTACACCTTC. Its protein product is CATSDSGGGGASYGYTF.

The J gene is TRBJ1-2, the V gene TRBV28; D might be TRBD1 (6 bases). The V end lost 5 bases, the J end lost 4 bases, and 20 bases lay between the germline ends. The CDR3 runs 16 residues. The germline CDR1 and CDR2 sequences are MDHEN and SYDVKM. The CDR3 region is CASSTPPGAWTYGYTF. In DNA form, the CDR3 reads TGTGCCAGCAGTACACCCCCGGGGGCATGGACCTATGGCTACACCTTC.

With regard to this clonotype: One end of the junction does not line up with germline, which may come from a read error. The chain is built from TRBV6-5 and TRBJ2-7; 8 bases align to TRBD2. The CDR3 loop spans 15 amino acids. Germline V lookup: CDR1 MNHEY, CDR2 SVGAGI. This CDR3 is CAGRTKTSAEGEQYF. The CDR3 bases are TGTGCCGGCAGGACAAAGACTAGCGCGGAAGGGGAGCAGTACTTC.